This TCR beta chain was sequenced for a study of T cell responses to AZD1222 COVID-19 vaccine. Germline CDR1 is MNHEY and CDR2 is SMNVEV (reference sequence). The CDR3 extends over 14 amino acids. After removal of 2 bases from V and 6 bases from J, the junction contained 6 bases not matched to a gene. TCRdb keeps only in-frame clones here, not all; method: immunoSEQ multiplex PCR. The profile shows some 100,000 clones, 85% to 90% of them singletons. J is TRBJ2-7 and V is TRBV27; 8 nucleotides match TRBD1. The source material was peripheral blood, sampled 28 days after the second AZD1222 dose. The clonotype comes from an adult who received the AZD1222 COVID-19 vaccine. The CDR3 coding sequence is TGTGCCAGCAGTTTACAGGGGGCGGTCGGCGAGCAGTACTTC. It specifies CASSLQGAVGEQYF.